This entry concerns a single TCR beta chain. The antigen remains undetermined. The source of the sample is a study of post-analysis software for immune sequencing data. Study-wide results and limits: Comparison of patients with controls showed about 5 TRBV segments more frequent in patients, TRBV5-6, TRBV5-1 and TRBV20-1 among them.

CDR3 length equals 14 residues. Germline CDR1 reads LNHDA; CDR2 reads SQIVND (reference sequence). V lost 3 bases and J lost 10; bases outside the gene matches: 6. The library was made from cDNA and included unique molecular identifiers. TCRdb passed the PCR reads through MiXCR, listing each CDR3 protein once. The top ten hold roughly 4.9% of the sample, which has some 800,000 distinct CDR3 sequences, about 45% seen once. The TCR comes from a girl between 10 and 17 years old with multiple sclerosis. The chain employs TRBV19 and TRBJ1-6; 7 bases are a match to TRBD1. Sequencing was performed on blood. The CDR3 is CASSIRQGDSPLHF. The CDR3 DNA is TGTGCCAGTAGTATCCGACAGGGTGACTCACCCCTCCACTTT.